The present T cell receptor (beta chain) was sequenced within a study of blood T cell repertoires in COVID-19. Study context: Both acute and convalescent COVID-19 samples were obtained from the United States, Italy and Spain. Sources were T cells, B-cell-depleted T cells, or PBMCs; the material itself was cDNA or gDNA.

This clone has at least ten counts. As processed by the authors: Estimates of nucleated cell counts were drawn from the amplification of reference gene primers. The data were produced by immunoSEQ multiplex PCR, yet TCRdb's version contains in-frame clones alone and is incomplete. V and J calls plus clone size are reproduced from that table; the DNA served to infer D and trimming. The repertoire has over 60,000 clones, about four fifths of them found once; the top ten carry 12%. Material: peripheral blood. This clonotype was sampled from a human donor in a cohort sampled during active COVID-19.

The CDR3 sequence is CASSGLGAAQPQHF. DNA of the CDR3: TGTGCCAGCAGTGGTTTGGGGGCGGCTCAGCCCCAGCATTTT. V gene TRBV2 combines with J gene TRBJ1-5; D perhaps matches TRBD1 (6 bases). CDR3 length equals 14 residues. CDR1 is SNHLY, CDR2 FYNNEI, per germline. V lost 4 bases and J lost 6, with 13 bases in between.